This T cell receptor beta chain was captured by sequencing in a study of shared clonotypes between healthy human individuals. CDR1 SNHLY and CDR2 FYNNEI come from the germline V gene. The CDR3 is 18 amino acids. V dropped 4 bases and J dropped 2 bases, with 20 bases sitting between them. Concerning this clone: Its antigen is unidentified.

Each subset's genomic DNA was shared equally among a number of immunoSEQ plates. The protocol was immunoSEQ multiplex PCR, while the TCRdb copy is restricted to in-frame clones and leaves out a portion. The repertoire holds around 2.5 million clones, with 90% to 95% as singletons. Study-level points and caveats: Sample collection involved blood only; tissue repertoires are likely different.

The receptor was derived from a man in his late teens or twenties in good health. Some clones in this sample may be carry-over from other donors' samples. J is TRBJ2-2 and V is TRBV2; D is ambiguous. Sequenced input: naive CD4+ T cells from PBMCs. Subset of the sample: CD45RA+ positively selected. CDR3 coding DNA: TGTGCCAGCAGTGCGCTTCGTGGCACGGCGATAAACACCGGGGAGCTGTTTTTT. As protein: CASSALRGTAINTGELFF.